This T cell receptor (beta chain) was recovered during a study of blood T cell repertoires in COVID-19. Overall study context: From T cells, B-cell-depleted T cells, or PBMCs came the material, which was cDNA or gDNA.

The protocol was immunoSEQ multiplex PCR, while the TCRdb copy is restricted to in-frame clones and leaves out a portion. Of around 400,000 clones in the sample, approximately 90% are singletons; the top ten hold roughly 0.9%. V was pared by 6 bases and J by 5 bases, with 4 bases of the junction left unmatched. The CDR3 spans 14 residues. Germline loops: CDR1 MNHEY, CDR2 SVGAGI. Sequences were obtained from PBMCs or T cells enriched from blood (not recorded which). This sequence joins TRBV6-5 and TRBJ1-6, with 7 bases fitting TRBD1. The source is a woman in her thirties or forties who had been exposed to COVID-19. Here the CDR3 reads CASSSGQHNSPLHF. CDR3 nucleotide sequence: TGTGCCAGCAGCTCGGGACAGCATAATTCACCCCTCCACTTT.